The next 24 T cell receptor beta chains were all read from a single sample in a study of T cell responses to AZD1222 COVID-19 vaccine. TCRdb's table, derived via immunoSEQ multiplex PCR, lists solely in-frame clones and lacks some. The sample carries some 120,000 clones, more than 75% recorded once. The input for sequencing was peripheral blood, taken on day 0 of AZD1222 vaccination. These receptors were obtained from an adult in good health.

The chain couples TRBV19 to TRBJ2-7; D possibly corresponds to TRBD1 (6 bases). V lost 8 bases and J lost 1, with 12 bases in between. Germline V gene sequence: CDR1 LNHDA, CDR2 SQIVND (reference sequence). The CDR3 runs to 13 residues. In DNA, the CDR3 is TGTGCCAGTCGCCGGGACAAGTCCTACGAGCAGTACTTC. Translated: CASRRDKSYEQYF.

This rearrangement joins TRBV7-9 to TRBJ2-7; 10 positions match TRBD2. The CDR3 has 16 amino acids. V lost 0 bases, J lost 7 bases, and 9 bases stayed unmatched. Germline CDR1 SEHNR, CDR2 FQNEAQ (reference sequence). CDR3 DNA: TGTGCCAGCAGCTTAGCCGGAGCGGGAGGGCCGGATGAGCAGTACTTC. This encodes CASSLAGAGGPDEQYF. The complete variable domain, with remaining parts taken from reference TRBV7-9 and TRBJ2-7, reads DTGVSQNPRHKITKRGQNVTFRCDPISEHNRLYWYRQTLGQGPEFLTYFQNEAQLEKSRLLSDRFSAERPKGSFSTLEIQRTEQGDSAMYLCASSLAGAGGPDEQYFGPGTRLTVT.

The chain links TRBV7-2 to TRBJ2-3; TRBD2 is a possible D gene (5 bases). Germline assignment: CDR1 SGHTA and CDR2 FQGNSA. The CDR3 loop spans 15 amino acids. The germline V and J ends were trimmed by 0 bases and 2 bases, with 9 bases remaining between them. In DNA form, the CDR3 reads TGTGCCAGCAGCTTAGCGGGAGTACACACAGATACGCAGTATTTT. Translating it yields CASSLAGVHTDTQYF.

This chain uses TRBV19 with TRBJ1-5; D is perhaps TRBD1 (6 bases). The CDR3 is 14 residues long. Germline lookup yields CDR1 LNHDA and CDR2 SQIVND (reference sequence). V was shortened by 3 bases and J by 7 bases, with 13 bases between the two germline ends. Here the CDR3 reads CASSMVGGYQPQHF. In DNA, the CDR3 is TGTGCCAGTAGTATGGTCGGGGGCTACCAGCCCCAGCATTTT.

V gene TRBV27 combines with J gene TRBJ2-5; 7 bases align to TRBD2. CDR1 is MNHEY, CDR2 SMNVEV, per germline (reference sequence). The trim removed 2 bases at V and 7 bases at J, leaving 1 base unmatched. The CDR3 totals 12 residues. The DNA of the CDR3 is TGTGCCAGCAGTTTAACGGGGGGGACCCAGTACTTC. This codes for CASSLTGGTQYF.

V gene TRBV6-5 combines with J gene TRBJ2-3, with a weak D call TRBD2 (6 bases). Germline lookup yields CDR1 MNHEY and CDR2 SVGAGI. The CDR3 length is 13 residues. Trimming left V 6 bases short and J 4 bases short, with 11 bases between. CDR3 residues: CASRNGGSDTQYF. CDR3 in DNA: TGTGCCAGCAGAAATGGAGGGTCAGATACGCAGTATTTT.

The chain has TRBV4-1 and TRBJ2-1, with a tentative D call TRBD2 (5 bases). There are 16 residues in the CDR3. CDR1 and CDR2 (germline): MGHRA, YSYEKL. Between the trimmed V and J ends, which lost 3 bases and 5 bases, there was a span of 17 bases. The CDR3 DNA reads as TGCGCCAGCAGCCACCCCGCGAGGGATCGCCACAATGAGCAGTTCTTC. Protein product: CASSHPARDRHNEQFF.

The rearrangement links TRBV5-1 to TRBJ2-7; 10 bases are shared with TRBD1. Trimming at V came to 4 bases and at J to 5 bases, leaving 9 bases not matched to a gene. The CDR3 length is 15 residues. Germline CDR1 is SGHRS and CDR2 is YFSETQ. In DNA, the CDR3 is TGCGCCAGCAGCCCCGCCGGGACAGGGGAGGACGAGCAGTACTTC. It is translated as CASSPAGTGEDEQYF.

The rearrangement joins TRBV2 to TRBJ2-3, with 8 bases identical to TRBD2. V lost 6 bases and J lost 4; bases outside the gene matches: 12. This CDR3 has 16 residues. Germline values: CDR1 SNHLY, CDR2 FYNNEI. CDR3 protein: CASRLIAGSLADTQYF. CDR3 sequence (DNA): TGTGCCAGCAGACTCATAGCGGGGTCGCTCGCAGATACGCAGTATTTT.

This chain joins TRBV11-3 and TRBJ1-3; possibly TRBD1 for D (6 bases). The germline gives CDR1 SGHNT, CDR2 YENEEA. V was clipped by 11 bases and J by 4 bases, with 15 bases between them. This CDR3 spans 13 amino acids. The CDR3 spells CASRRGQGNTIYF. DNA for the CDR3: TGTGCCTCCCGCCGGGGGCAAGGAAACACCATATATTTT. Full variable domain (remainder filled in from reference TRBV11-3 and TRBJ1-3): EAGVVQSPRYKIIEKKQPVAFWCNPISGHNTLYWYLQNLGQGPELLIRYENEEAVDDSQLPKDRFSAERLKGVDSTLKIQPAELGDSAVYLCASRRGQGNTIYFGEGSWLTVV.

This clone was picked up one time. The chain is built from TRBV5-1 and TRBJ1-5; D perhaps matches TRBD1 (6 bases). V shed 3 bases and J shed 6 bases, with 16 bases lying between them. The CDR3 runs 15 residues. Germline CDR1 SGHRS, CDR2 YFSETQ. CDR3 sequence: CASSWLGGAGQPQHF. CDR3 bases: TGCGCCAGCAGCTGGCTGGGGGGCGCGGGTCAGCCCCAGCATTTT.

The CDR3 here is CASSPWATGTDTQYF. The CDR3 nucleotides are TGTGCCAGCAGCCCTTGGGCGACCGGCACAGATACGCAGTATTTT. The chain links TRBV9 to TRBJ2-3, with unresolved D. This CDR3 contains 15 residues. Per germline, CDR1 SGDLS and CDR2 YYNGEE. Trimming removed 4 bases at V and 1 base at J, with 13 bases between.

This clone has just one count. V and J are TRBV9 and TRBJ1-5; 7 nucleotides line up with TRBD1. With V trimmed by 0 bases and J by 6 bases, 6 bases remained unmatched. CDR3 size: 15 residues. CDR1 is SGDLS, CDR2 YYNGEE, per germline. Written as DNA, the CDR3 is TGTGCCAGCAGCGTAGGACAGGGTATCGGTCAGCCCCAGCATTTT. This gives the protein CASSVGQGIGQPQHF.

The chain combines TRBV28 with TRBJ1-5, with D perhaps matching TRBD1 (5 bases). The CDR3 extends over 14 amino acids. Trimming pared 0 bases from V and 9 bases from J, leaving 12 bases between. Germline loops: CDR1 MDHEN, CDR2 SYDVKM. CDR3 sequence (DNA): TGTGCCAGCAGTTTATGGCAGAGGGGTTTGCCCCAGCATTTT. This codes for CASSLWQRGLPQHF.

Regarding this clone: This specimen includes other DNA sequences encoding the same CDR3. CDR3: CASSSQGREKLFF. CDR3 coding DNA: TGTGCCAGCAGTTCCCAGGGGAGAGAAAAACTGTTTTTT. The gene calls are TRBV6-5 and TRBJ1-4; D possibly corresponds to TRBD1 (6 bases). V gave up 4 bases and J gave up 8 bases, with 11 bases separating them. Per the germline V gene, CDR1 is MNHEY and CDR2 is SVGAGI. CDR3 length: 13 amino acids.

This chain connects TRBV11-3 to TRBJ2-7, with D possibly TRBD2 on 6 matching bases. This CDR3 contains 15 residues. CDR1 is SGHNT and CDR2 is YENEEA in the germline V gene. The germline V and J ends were trimmed by 4 bases and 0 bases, with 13 bases remaining between them. The CDR3 region is CASSYEAGSSYEQYF. DNA of the CDR3: TGTGCCAGCAGCTACGAAGCGGGCTCCTCCTACGAGCAGTACTTC. The whole variable domain, filled in from reference TRBV11-3 and TRBJ2-7, reads EAGVVQSPRYKIIEKKQPVAFWCNPISGHNTLYWYLQNLGQGPELLIRYENEEAVDDSQLPKDRFSAERLKGVDSTLKIQPAELGDSAVYLCASSYEAGSSYEQYFGPGTRLTVT.

The chain recombines TRBV6-5 with TRBJ2-7; no clear D. V was pared by 5 bases and J by 0 bases, with 11 bases between. Germline assignment: CDR1 MNHEY and CDR2 SVGAGI. The CDR3 is 14 amino acids. The CDR3 nucleotides read TGTGCCAGCAGTCTGCTCAGCTCCTCCTACGAGCAGTACTTC. It specifies CASSLLSSSYEQYF.

V gene TRBV6-5 combines with J gene TRBJ2-3; D perhaps matches TRBD1 (6 bases). V was clipped by 1 base and J by 4 bases, with 9 bases between them. This CDR3 is 14 amino acids long. In germline, CDR1 is MNHEY, CDR2 SVGAGI. As DNA, the CDR3 is TGTGCCAGCAGTTACTTAAAGGGGGCAGATACGCAGTATTTT. Protein product: CASSYLKGADTQYF.

The rearrangement uses TRBV4-1 and TRBJ1-2; D unresolved. Germline CDR1 reads MGHRA; CDR2 reads YSYEKL. There are 14 residues in the CDR3. V lost 0 bases and J 4 bases, leaving 9 bases between the germline ends. The DNA of the CDR3 is TGCGCCAGCAGCCAAGATGGACGGCTCTATGGCTACACCTTC. Its protein is CASSQDGRLYGYTF.

The rearrangement links TRBV4-2 to TRBJ2-3; no definite D call. CDR1 is LGHNA and CDR2 is YNFKEQ in the germline V gene. The V end was cut by 0 bases, the J end by 9 bases, with 16 bases between. CDR3 length: 15 residues. CDR3 region: CASSQDAQATRTQYF. The CDR3 DNA reads TGTGCCAGCAGCCAAGATGCCCAGGCTACCAGAACGCAGTATTTT.

This chain uses TRBV11-3 with TRBJ1-1; D unclear. Germline V gives CDR1 SGHNT, CDR2 YENEEA. This CDR3 is built from 15 residues. V shed 1 base and J shed 1 base, with 10 bases lying between them. In nucleotides, the CDR3 is TGTGCCAGCAGCTTAGCTGCCGCCACGAACACTGAAGCTTTCTTT. It specifies CASSLAAATNTEAFF.

This clone has just a few counts. The rearrangement joins TRBV7-2 to TRBJ1-5; D gene uncertain. Deletions cut 7 bases from V and 1 base from J, with 11 bases between. The CDR3 loop spans 14 amino acids. Germline V CDR1 and CDR2: SGHTA, FQGNSA. The CDR3: CASTLPGSNQPQHF. In nucleotides, the CDR3 is TGTGCCAGCACACTCCCCGGAAGCAATCAGCCCCAGCATTTT.

This chain joins TRBV29-1 and TRBJ2-7; no clear D. V was trimmed by 5 bases and J by 3 bases, leaving 14 bases between them. The CDR3 runs to 13 residues. The germline V gene has CDR1 SQVTM and CDR2 ANQGSEA. The CDR3: CSVLPRPVYEQYF. DNA of the CDR3: TGCAGCGTTCTCCCGCGGCCAGTCTACGAGCAGTACTTC.

The chain couples TRBV7-9 to TRBJ2-2; no reliable D call. The CDR3 extends over 14 amino acids. V shed 1 base and J shed 6 bases, with 9 bases lying between them. The germline CDR1 and CDR2 sequences are SEHNR and FQNEAQ (reference sequence). In DNA form, the CDR3 reads TGTGCCAGCAGCTTAGGTTTGGGTTCCGGGGAGCTGTTTTTT. Protein sequence: CASSLGLGSGELFF. The full variable domain, its missing parts supplied by reference TRBV7-9 and TRBJ2-2, is DTGVSQNPRHKITKRGQNVTFRCDPISEHNRLYWYRQTLGQGPEFLTYFQNEAQLEKSRLLSDRFSAERPKGSFSTLEIQRTEQGDSAMYLCASSLGLGSGELFFGEGSRLTVL.